The 29 T cell receptor beta chains below come from one sample, sequenced in a study of blood T cell repertoires in COVID-19. Generated by immunoSEQ multiplex PCR, the TCRdb table keeps only in-frame clones and is missing some. The profile covers about 140,000 clones, with more than 65% appearing a single time and 4% taken by the ten largest. Sequencing was done on a sample of peripheral blood. The receptor source for this set is a woman aged 55-75 years with acute or convalescent COVID-19.

The rearrangement uses TRBV11-2 and TRBJ1-2, with TRBD1 matching over 7 bases. The germline V gene encodes CDR1 SGHAT and CDR2 FQNNGV. The V gene end was trimmed by 6 bases and the J gene end by 4 bases; junction bases not matched to a gene: 5. The CDR3 is made up of 13 amino acids. CDR3 sequence: CASRRGTAYGYTF. CDR3 nucleotide sequence: TGTGCCAGCAGGAGGGGGACAGCCTATGGCTACACCTTC.

This clone was recorded only once. The V call is TRBV28, the J call TRBJ1-4; D is perhaps TRBD1 (5 bases). CDR1 is MDHEN and CDR2 is SYDVKM in the germline V gene. The CDR3 contains 16 residues. V lost 4 bases, J lost 0 bases, and 12 bases lay in between. In DNA form, the CDR3 reads TGTGCCAGCAGTTCCCCGACAGAGACAACTAATGAAAAACTGTTTTTT. Its protein is CASSSPTETTNEKLFF.

The V call is TRBV2, the J call TRBJ2-2; TRBD2 aligns across 11 bases. Trimming took 5 bases from V and 0 from J; bases not matched to a gene: 5. The germline CDR1 and CDR2 sequences are SNHLY and FYNNEI. The CDR3 is 17 residues long. The CDR3 DNA reads as TGTGCCAGCAGTTTTGGGACTAGCGGCACGAACACCGGGGAGCTGTTTTTT. Encoded protein: CASSFGTSGTNTGELFF.

This chain connects TRBV9 to TRBJ2-7, with 7 bases aligning to TRBD1. Germline V gene sequence: CDR1 SGDLS, CDR2 YYNGEE. The V segment lost 4 bases and the J segment 7 bases; nucleotides outside the gene matches: 11. This CDR3 is built from 14 residues. This chain's CDR3 is CASSQGPTGVEQYF. In DNA, the CDR3 is TGTGCCAGCAGCCAGGGGCCCACAGGGGTTGAGCAGTACTTC.

The J gene is TRBJ1-1, the V gene TRBV29-1; the D is unclear. V shed 7 bases and J shed 4 bases, with 16 bases lying between them. CDR3 length equals 13 residues. Germline loops: CDR1 SQVTM, CDR2 ANQGSEA. The CDR3 nucleotides read TGCAGCGCCGAGGCCAGAAGAAGCACTGAAGCTTTCTTT. Protein product: CSAEARRSTEAFF. Full variable domain (outside the CDR3, taken from reference TRBV29-1 and TRBJ1-1): SAVISQKPSRDICQRGTSLTIQCQVDSQVTMMFWYRQQPGQSLTLIATANQGSEATYESGFVIDKFPISRPNLTFSTLTVSNMSPEDSSIYLCSAEARRSTEAFFGQGTRLTVV.

The rearrangement uses TRBV28 and TRBJ1-5; unclear D gene. Trimming removed 3 bases from V and 6 bases from J, with 12 bases in between. Germline values: CDR1 MDHEN, CDR2 SYDVKM. This CDR3 contains 14 residues. The chain's CDR3 is CASSLGGYSQPQHF. Here the CDR3 DNA reads TGTGCCAGCAGTTTGGGAGGGTATAGTCAGCCCCAGCATTTT.

The rearrangement links TRBV12-5 to TRBJ1-1; the match to TRBD1 covers 8 bases. Unmatched junction bases numbered 4, after V lost 6 bases and J lost 10 bases. The CDR3 has 11 residues. CDR1 LGHNT and CDR2 FRNRAP come from the germline V gene. CDR3 sequence reads: CASGTGQGAFF. CDR3 nucleotides: TGTGCTAGTGGCACAGGACAGGGAGCTTTCTTT.

The chain combines TRBV4-1 with TRBJ2-1; 7 nucleotides match TRBD2. Per the germline V gene, CDR1 is MGHRA and CDR2 is YSYEKL. The CDR3 runs 17 residues. After removal of 6 bases from V and 3 bases from J, the junction contained 14 bases not matched to a gene. The CDR3 DNA reads TGCGCCAGCAGTCCAAGAGGTGGCGGGGGAGGCTACAATGAGCAGTTCTTC. Translated: CASSPRGGGGGYNEQFF.

The V gene is TRBV28, the J gene TRBJ1-2; TRBD1 agrees at 7 bases. The germline V gene encodes CDR1 MDHEN and CDR2 SYDVKM. V gave up 4 bases and J gave up 5 bases; unmatched junction bases: 10. This CDR3 comprises 15 residues. CDR3 region: CASSSGQPRAYGYTF. CDR3 nucleotide sequence: TGTGCCAGCAGTTCGGGACAGCCGAGGGCTTATGGCTACACCTTC.

This sequence joins TRBV23-1 and TRBJ1-4; D remains ambiguous. TRBV23-1 is flagged as an ORF with uncertain function. Between the trimmed V and J ends, which lost 10 bases and 8 bases, there was a span of 5 bases. CDR3 length equals 9 residues. CDR3 loop: CAKQEKLFF. In DNA form, the CDR3 reads TGCGCCAAACAGGAAAAACTGTTTTTT.

There are a few counts of this clone. Written as DNA, the CDR3 is TGTGCCAGCAGCTTACAAAAGGGGTTTGGAAACACCATATATTTT. This gives the protein CASSLQKGFGNTIYF. The J gene is TRBJ1-3, the V gene TRBV11-3; D is perhaps TRBD1 (5 bases). CDR1 is SGHNT and CDR2 is YENEEA in the germline V gene. V dropped 2 bases and J dropped 3 bases, with 11 bases sitting between them. The CDR3 has 15 residues.

The CDR3 bases are TGTGCCACCAGCAGGGGGGCGAGGGGCACAGATACGCAGTATTTT. It yields the protein CATSRGARGTDTQYF. This chain uses TRBV15 with TRBJ2-3; weak D call: TRBD1 (6 bases). V lost 3 bases and J lost 1, with 11 bases in between. Looked up from germline, CDR1 is LNHNV and CDR2 is YYDKDF (reference sequence). This CDR3 has 15 residues. Filled out from reference TRBV15 and TRBJ2-3, the complete variable domain reads DAMVIQNPRYQVTQFGKPVTLSCSQTLNHNVMYWYQQKSSQAPKLLFHYYDKDFNNEADTPDNFQSRRPNTSFCFLDIRSPGLGDTAMYLCATSRGARGTDTQYFGPGTRLTVL.

The CDR3 sequence: CASSFGGSSSGELFF. The CDR3 DNA is TGCGCCAGCAGCTTCGGCGGGAGTAGCAGCGGGGAGCTGTTTTTT. This chain uses TRBV5-1 with TRBJ2-2; 7 nucleotides agree with TRBD2. The V gene end was trimmed by 2 bases and the J gene end by 7 bases; junction bases not matched to a gene: 8. This CDR3 has 15 residues. Germline V gene data show CDR1 as SGHRS and CDR2 as YFSETQ.

This clone was counted only a few times. This chain uses TRBV7-2 with TRBJ2-3, with D hard to call. With 5 bases removed from V and 2 bases from J, the gap between germline ends came to 5 bases. This CDR3 has 12 amino acids. Germline V gives CDR1 SGHTA, CDR2 FQGNSA. Here the CDR3 DNA reads TGTGCCAGCAGCCCAGACACAGATACGCAGTATTTT. Its translation: CASSPDTDTQYF.

The chain is built from TRBV10-1 and TRBJ2-1; 11 bases are a match to TRBD2. In germline, CDR1 is WNHNN, CDR2 SYGVQD (reference sequence). The CDR3 spans 15 residues. The V segment lost 4 bases and the J segment 3 bases; nucleotides outside the gene matches: 2. The CDR3 spells CASSVGTSGYNEQFF. Here the CDR3 DNA reads TGCGCCAGCAGTGTAGGGACTAGCGGCTACAATGAGCAGTTCTTC.

The chain couples TRBV7-2 to TRBJ2-2, with 8 bases fitting TRBD2. J was trimmed by 4 bases and V by 5 bases; bases with no gene match: 6. Germline assignment: CDR1 SGHTA and CDR2 FQGNSA. The CDR3 has 15 amino acids. CDR3 DNA sequence: TGTGCCAGCAGCCCAAGGACTAGCTTCACCGGGGAGCTGTTTTTT. It is translated as CASSPRTSFTGELFF. Supplemented by reference TRBV7-2 and TRBJ2-2, the full variable domain reads GAGVSQSPSNKVTEKGKDVELRCDPISGHTALYWYRQSLGQGLEFLIYFQGNSAPDKSGLPSDRFSAERTGGSVSTLTIQRTQQEDSAVYLCASSPRTSFTGELFFGEGSRLTVL.

The V and J genes are TRBV3-1 (or the pseudogene TRBV3-2) and TRBJ2-6; a weak D match, TRBD1 (5 bases). The germline V gene encodes CDR1 LGHDT and CDR2 YNNKEL (reference sequence). V was shortened by 4 bases and J by 2 bases, with 18 bases between the two germline ends. The CDR3 covers 18 residues. CDR3 nucleotide sequence: TGTGCCAGCAGCCCTATGACGACAGTTCTGACTGGGGCCAACGTCCTGACTTTC. Translation: CASSPMTTVLTGANVLTF.

The rearrangement uses TRBV5-6 and TRBJ2-5, with D possibly TRBD1 on 6 matching bases. V lost 2 bases and J 7 bases, leaving 12 bases between the germline ends. Germline V lookup: CDR1 SGHDT, CDR2 YYEEEE. The CDR3 sequence is 13 residues long. The CDR3 loop reads CASSFGQSATQYF. The CDR3 DNA is TGTGCCAGCAGCTTCGGACAGTCCGCGACCCAGTACTTC.

The V call is TRBV27, the J call TRBJ2-1; TRBD2 might be the D (5 bases). Germline assignment: CDR1 MNHEY and CDR2 SMNVEV (reference sequence). V lost 3 bases and J 4 bases, leaving 10 bases between the germline ends. The CDR3 is 14 residues long. CDR3 nucleotides: TGTGCCAGCAGTTTCCGGACTCGATACAATGAGCAGTTCTTC. Its protein is CASSFRTRYNEQFF.

The chain joins TRBV11-3 to TRBJ1-1; TRBD1 agrees at 7 bases. CDR1 SGHNT and CDR2 YENEEA come from the germline V gene. The CDR3 spans 13 residues. Losses at the gene ends were 4 bases for V and 4 bases for J; bases not matched to a gene: 3. The CDR3 is CASSSNRGTEAFF. The CDR3 coding sequence is TGTGCCAGCAGCTCAAACAGGGGCACTGAAGCTTTCTTT.

The chain carries TRBV27 and TRBJ2-1; a possible D gene is TRBD2 (6 bases). Germline values: CDR1 MNHEY, CDR2 SMNVEV (reference sequence). Trimming took off 3 bases at V and 6 bases at J, with 6 bases between the two ends. This CDR3 is 12 amino acids long. The CDR3 nucleotides read TGTGCCAGCAGTTTGGAGGGCAATGAGCAGTTCTTC. Its protein is CASSLEGNEQFF.

This clone was counted a few times. The V gene is TRBV29-1, the J gene TRBJ1-5, with D unclear. The germline V and J ends were trimmed by 4 bases and 3 bases, with 10 bases remaining between them. The CDR3 length is 13 residues. Per germline, CDR1 SQVTM and CDR2 ANQGSEA. Written as DNA, the CDR3 is TGCAGCGTTGCCGACACCAACAATCAGCCCCAGCATTTT. This sequence encodes CSVADTNNQPQHF.

J is TRBJ2-7 and V is TRBV7-8; 10 nucleotides match TRBD2. J gave up 3 bases and V 6 bases, and 8 bases lay outside the gene matches. CDR1 and CDR2 (germline): SGHVS, FQNEAQ. This CDR3 region has 15 residues. The CDR3 DNA follows: TGTGCCAGCAGGCAAATTAGGACTAGCGGCTACGAGCAGTACTTC. Its translation is CASRQIRTSGYEQYF. The variable domain in full, completed from reference TRBV7-8 and TRBJ2-7, reads GAGVSQSPRYKVAKRGQDVALRCDPISGHVSLFWYQQALGQGPEFLTYFQNEAQLDKSGLPSDRFFAERPEGSVSTLKIQRTQQEDSAVYLCASRQIRTSGYEQYFGPGTRLTVT.

The chain links TRBV6-1 to TRBJ1-2; D might be TRBD1 (5 bases). The CDR3 extends over 14 amino acids. CDR1 is MNHNS, CDR2 SASEGT, per germline. V was cut by 2 bases and J by 7 bases, with 14 bases left in between. For the CDR3, the DNA is TGTGCCAGCAGTGAAACCGGAGGAGGGACTGGCTACACCTTC. Translating it yields CASSETGGGTGYTF.

This clone was detected only a few times. J is TRBJ2-7 and V is TRBV6-1; 12 bases are shared with TRBD2. CDR1 is MNHNS and CDR2 is SASEGT in the germline V gene. V lost 2 bases to trimming and J lost 5 bases; unmatched junction nucleotides: 10. The CDR3 length is 17 residues. The CDR3 DNA reads as TGTGCCAGCAGTGAATCCGGACTAGCGGGGAGTGGCCACGAGCAGTACTTC. Protein product: CASSESGLAGSGHEQYF.

The count of this clone is one. The gene calls are TRBV2 and TRBJ2-1; no reliable D call. Germline CDR1 is SNHLY and CDR2 is FYNNEI. Trimming cost V 6 bases and J 10 bases, with 10 bases left between them. This CDR3 has 11 amino acids. Written as DNA, the CDR3 is TGTGCCAGCAGAACGAGGTGGGAGCAGTTCTTC. Its translation: CASRTRWEQFF.

The chain joins TRBV2 to TRBJ1-1; TRBD1 is a possible D gene (5 bases). V was shortened by 7 bases and J by 4 bases, with 13 bases between the two germline ends. The germline CDR1 and CDR2 sequences are SNHLY and FYNNEI. The CDR3 sequence is 13 residues long. CDR3 residues: CASTGFGGTEAFF. CDR3 bases: TGTGCCAGCACGGGTTTCGGGGGCACTGAAGCTTTCTTT.

This clone was observed a single time. This chain joins TRBV5-1 and TRBJ2-7; D is possibly TRBD1 (6 bases). The CDR3 has 16 amino acids. V dropped 4 bases and J dropped 0 bases, with 17 bases sitting between them. Germline values: CDR1 SGHRS, CDR2 YFSETQ. As DNA, the CDR3 is TGCGCCAGCAGCCTTTTACAGGGCGAGAGCTCCTACGAGCAGTACTTC. Its translation: CASSLLQGESSYEQYF.

The chain has TRBV11-2 and TRBJ2-7; D ambiguous. This CDR3 is 15 amino acids long. V was trimmed by 0 bases and J by 2 bases, leaving 11 bases between them. The germline CDR1 and CDR2 sequences are SGHAT and FQNNGV. The DNA of the CDR3 is TGTGCCAGCAGCTTAGATCTCCAGAGGACCTACGAGCAGTACTTC. This encodes CASSLDLQRTYEQYF.